The clone carrying this T cell receptor beta chain was detected many times. Its antigen remains unknown. This sample was taken from a study of T cells in Graves' hyperthyroidism and ophthalmopathy. From RNA transcripts, TCR beta CDR3 regions were amplified. Primed by the HTBI set, a first-round RT-PCR was run on the TCR CDR3. One entry per CDR3 protein results from TCRdb running MiXCR on the multiplex PCR reads. Of hundreds of thousands of distinct CDR3 sequences detected, roughly 14% appear once; the ten largest clones hold around 30%. The CDR3 loop spans 12 amino acids. V was pared by 10 bases and J by 5 bases, with 14 bases between. Germline V gives CDR1 ENHRY, CDR2 SYGVKD. Uncontrolled infection, other autoimmune disease, pregnancy or lactation disqualified patients from enrolment. Findings of the study overall: Ophthalmopathy was predicted by the model a median of approximately 6 months ahead of onset.

This clonotype was obtained from a young woman with Graves' hyperthyroidism that later progressed to Graves' ophthalmopathy. The genes are TRBV10-3 and TRBJ1-1, with D uncertain. The source material was blood. The CDR3 nucleotides read TGTGCCACCCGTCTGGGAAAGACTGAAGCTTTCTTT. It encodes CATRLGKTEAFF.